Included here is one TCR beta chain sequence, with context. In the authors' workflow: Reference gene primers were amplified, and this amplification served to estimate nucleated cell counts. TCRdb's copy holds only in-frame clones and misses some; the assay was immunoSEQ multiplex PCR. V and J calls and clone size come straight from that table; D and trimming were deduced from the DNA. Of some 300,000 clones listed, 89% are singletons. These data come from a study of blood T cell repertoires in COVID-19. Overall study context: Sites in the United States, Italy and Spain provided acute and convalescent COVID-19 samples.

Exposed enrollees had met someone with a PCR-confirmed or clinician-diagnosed COVID-19 case at some point within the 2 weeks before study entry. The CDR3 totals 11 residues. V gave up 5 bases and J gave up 8 bases, with 6 bases separating them. Germline V gene sequence: CDR1 ENHRY, CDR2 SYGVKD. This clonotype was sampled from a woman in her 50s who had been exposed to COVID-19. Sequenced sample: PBMCs or T cells enriched from blood (not recorded which). The V and J genes are TRBV10-3 and TRBJ1-4; a possible D gene is TRBD1 (6 bases). The CDR3 sequence is CAISQGEKLFF. The CDR3 DNA is TGTGCCATCAGTCAGGGGGAAAAACTGTTTTTT.